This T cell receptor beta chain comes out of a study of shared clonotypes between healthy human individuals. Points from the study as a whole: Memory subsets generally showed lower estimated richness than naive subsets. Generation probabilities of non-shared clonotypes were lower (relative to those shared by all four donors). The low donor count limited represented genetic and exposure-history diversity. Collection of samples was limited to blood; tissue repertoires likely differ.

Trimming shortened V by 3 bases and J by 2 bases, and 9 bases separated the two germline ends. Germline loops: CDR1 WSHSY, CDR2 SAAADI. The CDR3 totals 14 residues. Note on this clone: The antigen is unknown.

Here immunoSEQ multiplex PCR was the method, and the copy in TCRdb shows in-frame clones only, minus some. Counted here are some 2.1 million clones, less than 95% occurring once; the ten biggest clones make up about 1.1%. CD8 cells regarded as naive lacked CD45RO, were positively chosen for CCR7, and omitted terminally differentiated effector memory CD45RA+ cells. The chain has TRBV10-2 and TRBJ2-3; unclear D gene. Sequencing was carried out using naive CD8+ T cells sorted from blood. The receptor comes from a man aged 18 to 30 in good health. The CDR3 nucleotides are TGCGCCAGCAGTGAAGTCCTACTCACAGATACGCAGTATTTT. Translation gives CASSEVLLTDTQYF.